This T cell receptor (beta chain) appears in the sequencing data of a study of blood T cell repertoires in COVID-19. Assay used: immunoSEQ multiplex PCR; TCRdb lists only in-frame clones, some missing. The sample has about 380,000 clones, roughly 86% seen once. Regarding this clone: Other nucleotide sequences from this sample produce the same CDR3.

The germline gives CDR1 KGHSH, CDR2 LQKENI. The CDR3 length is 14 residues. Trimming shortened V by 2 bases and J by 3 bases, and 10 bases separated the two germline ends. The rearrangement uses TRBV18 and TRBJ1-1; D is possibly TRBD1 (6 bases). What was sequenced was PBMCs or T cells enriched from blood (not recorded which). The TCR originated in a young man who had recovered from COVID-19. The CDR3 here is CASSPGGWDTEAFF. For the CDR3, the DNA is TGTGCCAGCTCACCAGGGGGCTGGGACACTGAAGCTTTCTTT.